The 23 T cell receptor beta chains in this list originate from one sample, sequenced in a study of pediatric ulcerative colitis. The protocol was immunoSEQ multiplex PCR, while the TCRdb copy is restricted to in-frame clones and leaves out a portion. The sample includes 59,000 or so clones, around 80% of them seen just once. Input material: blood. The source is a boy between 10 and 17 years old with moderate ulcerative colitis.

The genes are TRBV7-8 and TRBJ1-1; maybe TRBD1 (5 bases). Trimming removed 5 bases at V and 0 bases at J, with 10 bases between. CDR1 SGHVS and CDR2 FQNEAQ come from the germline V gene. The CDR3 length is 14 residues. The CDR3 DNA reads TGTGCCAGCAGCCAGGACATCCTGAACACTGAAGCTTTCTTT. Its translation is CASSQDILNTEAFF.

This chain connects TRBV15 to TRBJ2-5; 16 bases align to TRBD2. This CDR3 contains 20 residues. Trimming cost V 3 bases and J 3 bases; bases outside gene matches: 13. The germline V gene encodes CDR1 LNHNV and CDR2 YYDKDF (reference sequence). The CDR3 reads CATSSALGTSGRGRKETQYF. CDR3 coding DNA: TGTGCCACCAGCAGTGCTCTTGGGACTAGCGGGAGGGGAAGAAAAGAGACCCAGTACTTC.

CDR3 nucleotide sequence: TGCGCCAGCAGCCGCCCGGACAGGGCGAACACTGAAGCTTTCTTT. Its translation is CASSRPDRANTEAFF. The chain uses TRBV5-1 and TRBJ1-1; the match to TRBD1 covers 8 bases. V was clipped by 4 bases and J by 1 base; unmatched bases: 6. This CDR3 has 15 amino acids. CDR1 is SGHRS, CDR2 YFSETQ, per germline. The variable domain in full, with the rest retrieved from reference TRBV5-1 and TRBJ1-1, is KAGVTQTPRYLIKTRGQQVTLSCSPISGHRSVSWYQQTPGQGLQFLFEYFSETQRNKGNFPGRFSGRQFSNSRSEMNVSTLELGDSALYLCASSRPDRANTEAFFGQGTRLTVV.

V and J are TRBV27 and TRBJ2-7; D assignment may be TRBD1 or TRBD2 (5 bases each). The germline V gene has CDR1 MNHEY and CDR2 SMNVEV (reference sequence). V lost 5 bases and J lost 3, with 14 bases in between. CDR3 length equals 14 residues. As DNA, the CDR3 is TGTGCCAGCAGTCAAGGGGACCGCGACTACGAGCAGTACTTC. It encodes CASSQGDRDYEQYF.

The chain recombines TRBV7-9 with TRBJ1-2; TRBD1 might be the D (6 bases). V dropped 1 base and J dropped 5 bases, with 11 bases sitting between them. Looked up from germline, CDR1 is SEHNR and CDR2 is FQNEAQ (reference sequence). The CDR3 contains 14 residues. CDR3 in amino acids: CASSLDRAQYGYTF. Written as DNA, the CDR3 is TGTGCCAGCAGCTTAGACAGGGCGCAATATGGCTACACCTTC.

V usage is TRBV5-1 and J usage is TRBJ1-1, with 9 bases fitting TRBD1. This CDR3 comprises 14 residues. Looked up from germline, CDR1 is SGHRS and CDR2 is YFSETQ. Trimming took 4 bases from V and 3 from J; bases not matched to a gene: 4. The CDR3 protein is CASSHGTGYTEAFF. The CDR3 region has the DNA TGCGCCAGCAGCCACGGGACAGGGTACACTGAAGCTTTCTTT.

The chain combines TRBV9 with TRBJ2-7; no definite D call. Trimming shortened V by 4 bases and J by 5 bases, and 13 bases separated the two germline ends. Germline assignment: CDR1 SGDLS and CDR2 YYNGEE. This CDR3 has 13 amino acids. The CDR3 sequence: CASSPPIGHEQYF. CDR3 bases: TGTGCCAGCAGCCCCCCCATTGGCCACGAGCAGTACTTC. Drawing the rest from reference TRBV9 and TRBJ2-7, the complete variable domain is DSGVTQTPKHLITATGQRVTLRCSPRSGDLSVYWYQQSLDQGLQFLIQYYNGEERAKGNILERFSAQQFPDLHSELNLSSLELGDSALYFCASSPPIGHEQYFGPGTRLTVT.

V is TRBV5-4 and J is TRBJ1-1, with a tentative D call TRBD1 (5 bases). The CDR3 runs to 15 residues. Germline V CDR1 and CDR2: SGHNT, YYREEE (reference sequence). The V end lost 0 bases, the J end lost 5 bases, and 14 bases lay between the germline ends. CDR3 nucleotides: TGTGCCAGCAGCTTGGTGCGGGGGAGATATACTGAAGCTTTCTTT. Protein sequence: CASSLVRGRYTEAFF.

This clone has a handful of counts. The chain employs TRBV19 and TRBJ1-5; D unresolved. This CDR3 has 16 residues. Looked up from germline, CDR1 is LNHDA and CDR2 is SQIVND (reference sequence). Trimming pared 1 base from V and 11 bases from J, leaving 21 bases between. CDR3 in DNA: TGTGCCAGTAGTATAGTACGCTTGGGCCTCCCCACATCCCAGCATTTT. It codes for CASSIVRLGLPTSQHF.

This chain connects TRBV18 to TRBJ2-3; D is uncertain. Germline values: CDR1 KGHSH, CDR2 LQKENI. Trimming left V 4 bases short and J 2 bases short, with 10 bases between. CDR3 length: 14 residues. The CDR3 nucleotides read TGTGCCAGCTCACTAATCGACTCCACAGATACGCAGTATTTT. Translating it yields CASSLIDSTDTQYF.

CDR3 residues: CASSQDRRDPAGYTF. The CDR3 DNA reads TGCGCCAGCAGCCAAGACCGCCGGGACCCCGCAGGCTACACCTTC. This chain uses TRBV4-3 with TRBJ1-2; D perhaps matches TRBD1 (5 bases). Germline values: CDR1 LGHNA, CDR2 YSLEER. Trimming shortened V by 0 bases and J by 8 bases, and 16 bases separated the two germline ends. CDR3 length: 15 residues.

V usage is TRBV6-5 and J usage is TRBJ1-2, with TRBD1 matching 8 bases. The V gene's germline CDR1 is MNHEY and CDR2 SVGAGI. Trimming cost V 0 bases and J 1 base; bases outside gene matches: 4. This CDR3 comprises 16 residues. The CDR3 sequence: CASSYSAGQDNYGYTF. The CDR3 nucleotides are TGTGCCAGCAGTTACTCCGCGGGACAGGATAACTATGGCTACACCTTC.

The rearrangement joins TRBV5-5 to TRBJ2-5, with D perhaps TRBD1 (5 bases). This CDR3 region has 14 residues. V lost 4 bases and J lost 5, with 15 bases in between. In germline, CDR1 is SGHKS, CDR2 YYEKEE (reference sequence). For the CDR3, the DNA is TGTGCCAGCAGCCTAGGGGCCCGGTGGGAGACCCAGTACTTC. Its protein product is CASSLGARWETQYF.

The J gene is TRBJ2-1, the V gene TRBV20-1; D remains unclear. V was shortened by 3 bases and J by 12 bases, with 12 bases between the two germline ends. Germline CDR1 DFQATT, CDR2 SNEGSKA (reference sequence). The CDR3 covers 11 residues. CDR3 region: CSASEIIRQFF. CDR3 DNA: TGCAGTGCTAGTGAGATCATTAGGCAGTTCTTC.

CDR3 nucleotide sequence: TGCGCCAGCAGCCAGAGCTTCGGACAGGGAGGCACTGAAGCTTTCTTT. Translating it yields CASSQSFGQGGTEAFF. The chain employs TRBV5-1 and TRBJ1-1; 8 bases are shared with TRBD1. Trimming took 4 bases from V and 4 from J; bases not matched to a gene: 12. The germline CDR1 and CDR2 sequences are SGHRS and YFSETQ. CDR3 length: 16 residues.

This chain joins TRBV4-3 and TRBJ2-5; 7 bases map to TRBD2. Unmatched junction bases numbered 10, after V lost 2 bases and J lost 4 bases. Germline V gene sequence: CDR1 LGHNA, CDR2 YSLEER. The CDR3 has 16 residues. In DNA, the CDR3 is TGCGCCAGCAGCCAACAATGGGAGGGGCGCCGAGAGACCCAGTACTTC. The encoded protein is CASSQQWEGRRETQYF.

This chain links TRBV27 with TRBJ1-1; no clear D gene. Trimming took off 5 bases at V and 2 bases at J, with 15 bases between the two ends. From germline, CDR1 is MNHEY and CDR2 SMNVEV (reference sequence). This CDR3 spans 15 amino acids. CDR3 region: CASSPQGLINTEAFF. CDR3 in DNA: TGTGCCAGCAGTCCGCAAGGGTTGATAAACACTGAAGCTTTCTTT.

The chain carries TRBV25-1 and TRBJ1-2, with a tentative D call TRBD1 (6 bases). CDR1 and CDR2 from the germline V gene are MGHDK and SYGVNS. The CDR3 has 15 residues. Trimming pared 6 bases from V and 5 bases from J, leaving 19 bases between. Here the CDR3 DNA reads TGTGCCAGCAGCCTTGAACAGGGTCCCCAGTATGGCTACACCTTC. Translated, it gives CASSLEQGPQYGYTF.

The chain has TRBV5-4 and TRBJ2-5, with D perhaps matching TRBD1 or TRBD2 (6 bases each). V lost 0 bases and J 4 bases, leaving 13 bases between the germline ends. Germline V CDR1 and CDR2: SGHNT, YYREEE (reference sequence). There are 15 residues in the CDR3. The CDR3 DNA reads TGTGCCAGCAGCTTGGAAGGGGGGCCCTCAGAGACCCAGTACTTC. Its translation: CASSLEGGPSETQYF.

The chain combines TRBV29-1 with TRBJ1-2, with D uncertain. Germline-derived CDR1 and CDR2 are SQVTM and ANQGSEA. CDR3 length: 13 amino acids. Between the trimmed V and J ends, which lost 4 bases and 7 bases, there was a span of 16 bases. The CDR3 coding sequence is TGCAGCGTTGGGCCGACGGGCAGCGGTGGCTACACCTTC. Translated, it gives CSVGPTGSGGYTF.

The CDR3 loop reads CASSRTGFQETQYF. The CDR3 coding sequence is TGCGCCAGCAGCCGAACAGGATTCCAAGAGACCCAGTACTTC. The chain combines TRBV4-1 with TRBJ2-5; D may be TRBD1 (5 bases). Germline V CDR1 and CDR2: MGHRA, YSYEKL. The ends were cut back, 4 bases at V and 1 base at J, with 10 bases in the middle. The CDR3 contains 14 residues.

CDR3 in DNA: TGTGCCAGCAGCGTAGGAAGCCGCTACGAGCAGTACTTC. Protein sequence: CASSVGSRYEQYF. J is TRBJ2-7 and V is TRBV9; D call uncertain. V dropped 0 bases and J dropped 3 bases, with 7 bases sitting between them. Germline-derived CDR1 and CDR2 are SGDLS and YYNGEE. The CDR3 spans 13 residues.

This clone showed up just a few times. V usage is TRBV19 and J usage is TRBJ1-1, with a tentative D call TRBD1 (5 bases). Germline CDR1 reads LNHDA; CDR2 reads SQIVND (reference sequence). Trimming left V 1 base short and J 1 base short, with 13 bases between. The CDR3 is made up of 16 amino acids. The CDR3 loop is CASSIAQGPRNTEAFF. The CDR3 nucleotides read TGTGCCAGTAGTATAGCTCAGGGACCGAGGAACACTGAAGCTTTCTTT.